A selection of T cell receptor beta chains follows, all from one sample in a study of PD-1 blockade in classical Hodgkin lymphoma. TCRdb's copy holds only in-frame clones and misses some; the assay was immunoSEQ multiplex PCR. The sample holds approximately 90,000 clones, 83% seen once. The sequencing used peripheral blood mononuclear cells (PBMCs), collected before the fourth cycle of nivolumab. These receptors originate from a human donor with classical Hodgkin lymphoma. Both conserved end residues are part of each CDR3. Each record gives: clone size, D gene, J gene, V gene, CDR3 protein, CDR3 DNA. A D gene is named only where the DNA matches it firmly. Size is stated for part of the rows, as once, few or many counts, or as a class when the clone is expanded.

once	-	TRBJ2-7	TRBV11-1	CASGRTGRAYEQYF	TGTGCCAGCGGCCGGACGGGCAGAGCCTACGAGCAGTACTTC
-	TRBD2	TRBJ2-1	TRBV6-6	CASSYTGGGNEQFF	TGTGCCAGCAGTTACACGGGGGGGGGCAATGAGCAGTTCTTC
-	-	TRBJ2-7	TRBV10-3	CAISKLEAFYEQYF	TGTGCCATCAGCAAATTGGAAGCCTTCTACGAGCAGTACTTC
-	TRBD2	TRBJ2-3	TRBV5-4	CAGTSSRSSTDTQYF	TGTGCCGGGACTAGCTCCCGCTCTAGCACAGATACGCAGTATTTT
-	-	TRBJ2-3	TRBV5-5	CASSLSSTDTQYF	TGTGCCAGCAGCTTGAGCTCCACAGATACGCAGTATTTT
once	-	TRBJ1-1	TRBV9	CASSPQGGAYTEAFF	TGTGCCAGCAGCCCACAAGGGGGAGCATATACTGAAGCTTTCTTT
-	-	TRBJ2-3	TRBV9	CASSVVKDPWDTQYF	TGTGCCAGCAGCGTAGTCAAGGACCCGTGGGATACGCAGTATTTT
-	-	TRBJ1-2	TRBV30	CAWSPQGNDGYTF	TGTGCCTGGAGTCCACAGGGTAACGATGGCTACACCTTC
-	-	TRBJ1-2	TRBV6-1	CASRLGQTNYGYTF	TGTGCCAGCCGTCTCGGACAGACTAACTATGGCTACACCTTC
-	-	TRBJ2-7	TRBV21-1	CASSKVTGAAGHHEQYF	TGTGCCAGCAGCAAAGTGACCGGTGCGGCGGGACACCACGAGCAGTACTTC
-	TRBD2	TRBJ2-7	TRBV5-4	CASRGRVRDEQYF	TGTGCCAGCAGAGGGAGGGTTCGCGACGAGCAGTACTTC
-	TRBD1	TRBJ2-5	TRBV15	CATSPPRDRGAQYF	TGTGCCACCAGCCCACCTCGGGACAGGGGGGCCCAGTACTTC
few	-	TRBJ1-5	TRBV30	CAYSGGASQPQHF	TGTGCCTACAGTGGGGGGGCGAGTCAGCCCCAGCATTTT
-	-	TRBJ2-6	TRBV7-7	CATATDSGANVLTF	TGTGCCACCGCGACAGACTCTGGGGCCAACGTCCTGACTTTC
-	-	TRBJ1-2	TRBV4-3	CASSEGHEGYGYTF	TGCGCCAGCAGCGAAGGGCATGAGGGCTATGGCTACACCTTC
-	-	TRBJ2-7	TRBV5-1	CASSLVSDGSYEQYF	TGCGCCAGCAGCTTGGTCTCAGACGGCTCCTACGAGCAGTACTTC
-	-	TRBJ2-7	TRBV21-1	CASPLCLGASQLGSEQYF	TGTGCCAGTCCCCTCTGCCTTGGGGCCTCACAGTTGGGGAGCGAGCAGTACTTC
few	-	TRBJ2-7	TRBV5-1	CASSHGLDYEQYF	TGCGCCAGCAGCCACGGACTTGATTACGAGCAGTACTTC
-	-	TRBJ1-2	TRBV2	CASSVSGLSNYGYTF	TGTGCCAGCAGTGTGTCGGGGCTCTCTAACTATGGCTACACCTTC
-	TRBD1	TRBJ1-2	TRBV6-5	CASSYSGTEYGYTF	TGTGCCAGCAGTTACTCTGGGACAGAGTATGGCTACACCTTC
-	-	TRBJ1-2	TRBV7-2	CASSLARGGYTF	TGTGCCAGCAGCTTAGCAAGGGGTGGCTACACCTTC
-	-	TRBJ1-5	TRBV5-1	CASSQDAGQPQHF	TGCGCCAGCAGCCAAGACGCGGGTCAGCCCCAGCATTTT
-	-	TRBJ1-5	TRBV5-6	CASSRGGTYSNQPQHF	TGTGCCAGCAGCCGCGGCGGAACGTATAGCAATCAGCCCCAGCATTTT
-	TRBD2	TRBJ2-5	TRBV5-1	CASSLGGLAGGGQETQYF	TGCGCCAGCAGCTTGGGGGGACTAGCGGGAGGTGGACAAGAGACCCAGTACTTC
-	TRBD1	TRBJ2-7	TRBV7-3	CASGTGGGEQYF	TGTGCCAGCGGTACAGGGGGCGGCGAGCAGTACTTC
-	TRBD1	TRBJ2-7	TRBV5-4	CASSVDRGHEQYF	TGTGCCAGCAGTGTGGACAGGGGGCACGAGCAGTACTTC
-	TRBD2	TRBJ2-2	TRBV30	CAWALAGGRGGELFF	TGTGCCTGGGCTTTAGCGGGAGGGCGTGGCGGGGAGCTGTTTTTT
-	-	TRBJ2-1	TRBV12-5	CAIARENEQFF	TGTGCTATTGCCCGGGAGAATGAGCAGTTCTTC
-	-	TRBJ1-1	TRBV4-2	CASSQEREGSEAFF	TGTGCCAGCAGCCAAGAAAGGGAAGGAAGTGAAGCTTTCTTT
-	-	TRBJ2-5	TRBV10-3	CAISQTGRGETQYF	TGTGCCATCAGCCAAACAGGGCGGGGAGAGACCCAGTACTTC
-	TRBD1	TRBJ2-5	TRBV29-1	CSAGQGQETQYF	TGCAGCGCGGGACAGGGGCAAGAGACCCAGTACTTC
-	-	TRBJ2-5	TRBV19	CASSMGLLARETQYF	TGTGCCAGTTCCATGGGACTCCTCGCACGGGAGACCCAGTACTTC
-	-	TRBJ2-3	TRBV27	CASSLFSVGSPTDTQYF	TGTGCCAGCAGTTTATTTTCCGTTGGCAGTCCCACAGATACGCAGTATTTT
-	-	TRBJ1-5	TRBV9	CASSQRYTEADQPQHF	TGTGCCAGCAGCCAACGGTATACAGAAGCCGATCAGCCCCAGCATTTT
-	-	TRBJ1-1	TRBV6-1	CASSPTLLTEAFF	TGTGCCAGCAGCCCGACATTGCTCACTGAAGCTTTCTTT
-	TRBD1	TRBJ1-1	TRBV5-6	CASTQGGEAFF	TGTGCCAGCACCCAGGGGGGAGAAGCTTTCTTT
-	TRBD2	TRBJ2-4	TRBV18	CASSSGGPSKNIQYF	TGTGCCAGCTCATCGGGAGGGCCGAGCAAAAACATTCAGTACTTC
-	-	TRBJ2-1	TRBV7-7	CASSPGTDYNEQFF	TGTGCCAGCAGCCCCGGGACTGACTACAATGAGCAGTTCTTC
-	-	TRBJ2-5	TRBV5-1	CASSLTPQETQYF	TGCGCCAGCAGCCTCACCCCCCAAGAGACCCAGTACTTC
-	TRBD2	TRBJ2-1	TRBV7-6	CASSLAKREAKPNEQFF	TGTGCCAGCAGCTTAGCGAAGCGGGAGGCCAAACCCAATGAGCAGTTCTTC
-	-	TRBJ2-5	TRBV7-2	CASSLVRETQYF	TGTGCCAGCAGCTTAGTTCGAGAGACCCAGTACTTC
once	-	TRBJ2-7	TRBV28	CASSPRTPAYEQYF	TGTGCCAGCAGTCCTCGAACCCCCGCCTACGAGCAGTACTTC
-	TRBD1	TRBJ2-7	TRBV2	CATILGQGSFEQYF	TGTGCCACCATACTCGGACAGGGTTCATTCGAGCAGTACTTC
once	TRBD2	TRBJ2-7	TRBV5-6	CASSFSGSNEQYF	TGTGCCAGCAGCTTCAGCGGGAGTAACGAGCAGTACTTC
-	TRBD2	TRBJ2-2	TRBV5-4	CASSFAGLAGGAGELFF	TGTGCCAGCAGCTTTGCGGGACTAGCGGGAGGAGCCGGGGAGCTGTTTTTT
once	-	TRBJ2-7	TRBV7-9	CASSLYQGRYEQYF	TGTGCCAGCAGCCTATACCAGGGGCGCTACGAGCAGTACTTC
few	TRBD1	TRBJ1-1	TRBV6-5	CASSYYRGRTEAFF	TGTGCCAGCAGTTACTACAGGGGGAGGACTGAAGCTTTCTTT